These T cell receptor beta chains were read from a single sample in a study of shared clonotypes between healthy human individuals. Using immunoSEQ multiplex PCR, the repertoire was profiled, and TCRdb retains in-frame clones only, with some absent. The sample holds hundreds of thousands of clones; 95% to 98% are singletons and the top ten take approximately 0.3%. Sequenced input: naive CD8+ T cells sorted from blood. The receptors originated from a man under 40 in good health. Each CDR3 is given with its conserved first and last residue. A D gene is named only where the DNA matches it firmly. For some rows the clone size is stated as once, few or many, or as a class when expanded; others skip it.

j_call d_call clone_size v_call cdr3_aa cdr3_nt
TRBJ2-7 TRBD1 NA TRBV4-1 CASSHGTGGTYEQYF TGCGCCAGCAGCCATGGGACAGGGGGCACCTACGAGCAGTACTTC
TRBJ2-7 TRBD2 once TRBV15 CATSREPGDLAGGYEQYF TGTGCCACCAGCAGAGAACCCGGGGATCTAGCGGGAGGGTACGAGCAGTACTTC
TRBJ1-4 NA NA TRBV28 CASSSPIGEKLFF TGTGCCAGCAGTTCTCCAATCGGTGAAAAACTGTTTTTT
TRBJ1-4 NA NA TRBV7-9 CASSPPNEKLFF TGTGCCAGCTCCCCACCTAATGAAAAACTGTTTTTT
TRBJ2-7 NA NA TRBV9 CASSVSGDPYEQYF TGTGCCAGCAGCGTATCAGGGGATCCCTACGAGCAGTACTTC
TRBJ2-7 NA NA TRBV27 CASSIRGGYEQYF TGTGCCAGCAGTATTAGGGGCGGCTACGAGCAGTACTTC
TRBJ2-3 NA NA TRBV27 CASSSFWGQYF TGTGCCAGCAGTTCTTTCTGGGGGCAGTATTTT
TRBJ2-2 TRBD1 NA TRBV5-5 CASSQDRATGELFF TGTGCCAGCAGCCAAGACAGGGCCACCGGGGAGCTGTTTTTT
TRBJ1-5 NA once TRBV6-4 CASSLGSNQPQHF TGTGCCAGCAGTCTGGGATCCAATCAGCCCCAGCATTTT
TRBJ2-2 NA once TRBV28 CASSLQGNTGELFF TGTGCCAGCAGTTTACAGGGGAACACCGGGGAGCTGTTTTTT
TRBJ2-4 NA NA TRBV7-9 CASSSLRAPKNIQYF TGTGCCAGCAGCTCTTTAAGGGCCCCCAAAAACATTCAGTACTTC
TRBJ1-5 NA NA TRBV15 CATSRDLGVGQPQHF TGTGCCACCAGCAGAGATCTCGGGGTTGGTCAGCCCCAGCATTTT
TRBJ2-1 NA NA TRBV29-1 CSVEPPNSNEQFF TGCAGCGTTGAGCCCCCAAACTCCAATGAGCAGTTCTTC
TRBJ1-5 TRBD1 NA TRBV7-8 CASSRGTGSNQPQHF TGTGCCAGCAGCCGCGGGACAGGTAGCAATCAGCCCCAGCATTTT
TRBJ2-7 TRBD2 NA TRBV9 CASSAPLAGGFYEQYF TGTGCCAGCAGCGCCCCTCTAGCGGGAGGGTTCTACGAGCAGTACTTC
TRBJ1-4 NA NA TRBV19 CASSIGFTGYTEKLFF TGTGCCAGTAGTATAGGCTTCACAGGGTACACTGAAAAACTGTTTTTT
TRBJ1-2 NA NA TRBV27 CASSSIAYYGYTF TGTGCCAGCAGTTCGATCGCATACTATGGCTACACCTTC
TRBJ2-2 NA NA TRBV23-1 CASSQYNPELGPGELFF TGCGCCAGCAGTCAATACAATCCAGAGTTGGGACCCGGGGAGCTGTTTTTT
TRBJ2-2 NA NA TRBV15 CATSREELSNTGELFF TGTGCCACCAGCAGAGAAGAGTTATCGAACACCGGGGAGCTGTTTTTT
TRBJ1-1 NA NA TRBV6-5 CASSPLPNTEAFF TGTGCCAGCAGCCCCCTCCCGAACACTGAAGCTTTCTTT
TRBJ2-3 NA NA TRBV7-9 CASSPHSTSSRTQYF TGTGCCAGCAGCCCGCACTCGACCAGCAGCCGTACGCAGTATTTT
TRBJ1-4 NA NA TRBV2 CASGPGSATNEKLFF TGTGCCAGCGGGCCTGGCAGTGCAACTAATGAAAAACTGTTTTTT
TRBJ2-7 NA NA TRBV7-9 CASSLEHSPGEQYF TGTGCCAGCAGCTTAGAACACTCCCCTGGCGAGCAGTACTTC
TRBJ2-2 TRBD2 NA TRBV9 CASSEGTSGRAESGELFF TGTGCCAGCAGCGAGGGGACTAGCGGGAGGGCCGAGTCCGGGGAGCTGTTTTTT
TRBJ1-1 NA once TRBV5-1 CASSLVGEPEAFF TGCGCCAGCAGCTTGGTCGGGGAGCCTGAAGCTTTCTTT
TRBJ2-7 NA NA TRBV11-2 CASSSVSGQRLYEQYF TGTGCCAGCAGCTCAGTAAGCGGCCAGAGACTTTACGAGCAGTACTTC
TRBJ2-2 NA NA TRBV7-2 CASSAYGVGELFF TGTGCCAGCAGCGCCTACGGAGTCGGGGAGCTGTTTTTT
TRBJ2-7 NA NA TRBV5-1 CASSGGDSPYEQYF TGCGCCAGCAGTGGCGGGGACAGCCCCTACGAGCAGTACTTC
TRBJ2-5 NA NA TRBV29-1 CSVGRAGETQYF TGCAGCGTTGGGAGGGCCGGAGAGACCCAGTACTTC
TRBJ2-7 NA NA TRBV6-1 CASLVGGYEQYF TGTGCCAGCTTGGTCGGTGGATACGAGCAGTACTTC
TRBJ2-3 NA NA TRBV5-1 CASSSRLGKDTQYF TGCGCCAGCAGCTCGAGACTAGGGAAAGATACGCAGTATTTT
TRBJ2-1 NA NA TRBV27 CASSLGGNSYNEQFF TGTGCCAGCAGTTTAGGAGGGAATTCCTACAATGAGCAGTTCTTC
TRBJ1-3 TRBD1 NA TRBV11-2 CASSSRTGRGNTIYF TGTGCCAGCAGCTCAAGGACAGGGAGAGGAAACACCATATATTTT
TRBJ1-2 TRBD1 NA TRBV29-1 CSVDMGQGILNYGYTF TGCAGCGTTGACATGGGACAGGGCATACTTAACTATGGCTACACCTTC
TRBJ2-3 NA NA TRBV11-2 CASSGDFTDTQYF TGTGCCAGCAGCGGGGATTTCACAGATACGCAGTATTTT
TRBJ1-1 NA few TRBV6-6 CATLSGVKKTFF TGTGCCACACTCTCAGGGGTTAAGAAAACTTTCTTT
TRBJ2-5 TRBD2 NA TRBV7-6 CASSLGLAGPPDLMEETQYF TGTGCCAGCAGCCTAGGACTAGCGGGCCCGCCAGACCTAATGGAGGAGACCCAGTACTTC
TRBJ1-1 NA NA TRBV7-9 CASSYRAPGPNTEAFF TGTGCCAGCAGCTACAGGGCTCCGGGCCCGAACACTGAAGCTTTCTTT
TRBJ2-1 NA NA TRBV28 CASRRDRFTSSYNEQFF TGTGCCAGCAGACGGGACCGGTTTACGAGCTCCTACAATGAGCAGTTCTTC
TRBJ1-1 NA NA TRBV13 CASSFMNTEAFF TGTGCCAGCAGCTTCATGAACACTGAAGCTTTCTTT
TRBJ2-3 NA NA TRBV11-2 CASSPQAGSTDTQYF TGTGCCAGCAGCCCGCAAGCGGGCAGCACAGATACGCAGTATTTT
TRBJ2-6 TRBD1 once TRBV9 CASSVPTGANSGANVLTF TGTGCCAGCAGCGTTCCGACAGGGGCCAACTCTGGGGCCAACGTCCTGACTTTC
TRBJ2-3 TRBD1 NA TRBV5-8 CASSPTQGGSTDTQYF TGTGCCAGCAGCCCGACACAGGGGGGTAGCACAGATACGCAGTATTTT
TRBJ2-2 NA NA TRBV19 CASSIAGNTGELFF TGTGCCAGTAGTATTGCAGGGAACACCGGGGAGCTGTTTTTT
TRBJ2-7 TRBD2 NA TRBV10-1 CASSESGTSGYEQYF TGCGCCAGCAGTGAGTCCGGGACTAGCGGGTACGAGCAGTACTTC
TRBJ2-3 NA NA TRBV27 CASSLRAQTDTQYF TGTGCCAGCAGTTTAAGGGCCCAGACAGATACGCAGTATTTT
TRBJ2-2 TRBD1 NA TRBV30 CAQHGGTGRYPGELFF TGTGCCCAGCATGGTGGGACAGGGCGGTATCCCGGGGAGCTGTTTTTT
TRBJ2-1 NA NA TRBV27 CASSLGGMEQFF TGTGCCAGCAGTTTAGGGGGAATGGAGCAGTTCTTC
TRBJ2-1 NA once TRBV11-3 CASSLRDNSYNEQFF TGTGCCAGCAGCCTACGGGACAACTCCTACAATGAGCAGTTCTTC
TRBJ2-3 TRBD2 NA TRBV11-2 CASSLISLSTSGSTDTQYF TGTGCCAGCAGCTTAATTTCGCTTTCGACTAGCGGAAGCACAGATACGCAGTATTTT
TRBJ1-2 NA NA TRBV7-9 CASSLFPESVRGYTF TGTGCCAGCAGCTTATTCCCCGAGAGCGTTAGGGGCTACACCTTC
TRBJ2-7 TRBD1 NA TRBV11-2 CASSYTGTAYEQYF TGTGCCAGCAGCTACACCGGGACAGCCTACGAGCAGTACTTC
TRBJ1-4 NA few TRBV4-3 CASSQDPRGEKLFF TGCGCCAGCAGCCAAGACCCCCGGGGGGAAAAACTGTTTTTT
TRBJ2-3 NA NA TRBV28 CASSPLASHTDTQYF TGTGCCAGCAGCCCCCTAGCGTCCCACACAGATACGCAGTATTTT
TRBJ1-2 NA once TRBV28 CASSSRTDNYGYTF TGTGCCAGCAGTTCTAGGACCGATAACTATGGCTACACCTTC
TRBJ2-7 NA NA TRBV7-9 CASSLAQSGHEQYF TGTGCCAGCAGCTTAGCGCAAAGCGGGCACGAGCAGTACTTC
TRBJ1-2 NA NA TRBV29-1 CSVREIYGYTF TGCAGCGTCAGGGAGATCTATGGCTACACCTTC
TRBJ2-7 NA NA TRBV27 CASSRSGNEQYF TGTGCCAGCAGCAGGTCGGGGAACGAGCAGTACTTC
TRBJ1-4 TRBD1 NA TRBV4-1 CASSQDDRGGEKLFF TGCGCCAGCAGCCAAGATGACAGGGGAGGTGAAAAACTGTTTTTT